These T cell receptor beta chains were read from a single sample in a study of monozygotic twins with inflammatory bowel disease. Reprocessing the 5' RACE reads, TCRdb reports a single entry for every CDR3 protein and omits DNA. The listing contains about 380,000 distinct CDR3 sequences. Sequencing used blood. Receptors were obtained from a human donor with ulcerative colitis or Crohn's disease, or a healthy co-twin of an affected twin (not recorded which). Each CDR3 is given with its conserved first and last residue.

j_gene,v_gene,CDR3aa
TRBJ2-3,TRBV11-2,CASSLVRGDGQTADTQYF
TRBJ1-4,TRBV7-2,CASSLVGDTNEKLFF
TRBJ2-7,TRBV5-1,CASSFTGREQYF
TRBJ2-7,TRBV19,CASSMKGSYEQYF
TRBJ2-1,TRBV9,CASSPQRGGPNEQFF
TRBJ1-1,TRBV4-1,CASSQGGADTEAFF
TRBJ2-1,TRBV6-1,CASSEFGTRSSYNEQFF
TRBJ2-7,TRBV7-9,CASSEQRTGSSYEQYF
TRBJ2-2,TRBV18,CASSPGLKDGELFF
TRBJ2-7,TRBV7-2,CASSFGQGALEQYF
TRBJ2-2,TRBV14,CASSQQNTGELFF
TRBJ2-7,TRBV6-2/TRBV6-3,CASSSSRTYEQYF
TRBJ2-7,TRBV29-1,CSVEGSLQGDEQYF
TRBJ2-1,TRBV5-1,CASSLGLQERHDEQFF
TRBJ1-1,TRBV19,CASSDRTFLQEAFF
TRBJ2-1,TRBV27,CAARASGNHNEQFF
TRBJ1-3,TRBV6-2/TRBV6-3,CASSYRGQGFRSLSGNTIYF
TRBJ1-6,TRBV4-2,CASSHRVHSPLHF
TRBJ1-4,TRBV5-1,CASSNGDLNEKLFF
TRBJ1-1,TRBV28,CASSPGGTNTEAFF
TRBJ1-5,TRBV6-5,CASSYFPGQNQPQHF
TRBJ1-5,TRBV7-2,CASSLGQGQPQHF
TRBJ2-7,TRBV7-2,CASSLGGSGAYEQYF
TRBJ2-3,TRBV5-1,CASSLEASGGQYWADTQYF
TRBJ2-7,TRBV7-8,CASSLSSTPTYEQYF
TRBJ2-6,TRBV19,CASWDTNSGANVLTF
TRBJ2-3,TRBV30,CAWSYYSGGDTQYF
TRBJ2-3,TRBV5-1,CASSLARGTDTQYF
TRBJ1-5,TRBV7-2,CASSLQGSLDQPQHF
TRBJ1-2,TRBV6-6,CASSYTGESYGYTF
TRBJ1-5,TRBV24-1,CATSDDPGAQHF
TRBJ1-2,TRBV4-2,CASSREVTSPYGYTF
TRBJ2-3,TRBV6-1,CASSATQGAPTDTQYF
TRBJ2-5,TRBV6-2/TRBV6-3,CASSYLPGRKMRQETQYF
TRBJ1-3,TRBV7-2,CASSFPPGGTGNTIYF
TRBJ2-5,TRBV24-1,CATSDTGGETQYF
TRBJ2-3,TRBV4-3,CASSQDPRATSTDTQYF
TRBJ2-1,TRBV12-3/TRBV12-4,CASSLALTGREAFF
TRBJ2-5,TRBV7-8,CASSLLGDSRETQYF
TRBJ2-3,TRBV5-1,CASSLVQGRTDTQYF
TRBJ1-2,TRBV5-4,CASSLALHEDYTF
TRBJ1-5,TRBV20-1,CSAGPGGNQPQHF
TRBJ2-7,TRBV6-1,CASSLGVSVSYEQYF
TRBJ2-2,TRBV7-2,CASSLTSIVTGELFF
TRBJ2-1,TRBV7-6,CASSPRGAGTANEQFF
TRBJ2-7,TRBV7-9,CASSQLAGMVDEQYF
TRBJ2-2,TRBV4-3,CASSQEGTSGNTGELFF
TRBJ2-5,TRBV27,CASSNPGTAQETQYF
TRBJ1-5,TRBV4-2,CAFGLGPAKNQPQHF
TRBJ2-1,TRBV7-3,CASSLTNNEQFF
TRBJ2-3,TRBV10-3,CAISPWGDTQYF
TRBJ1-4,TRBV18,CASSPRQAFNEKLFF
TRBJ2-3,TRBV20-1,CSADRTGADTQYF